The 13 T cell receptor beta chains below all came from one sample that was sequenced in a study of identical twins. Each CDR3 protein is one row after TCRdb ran MiXCR on the 5' RACE reads. Of around 1.7 million distinct CDR3 sequences in the sample, around a third were seen once. The material sequenced was cord blood. The source is a newborn girl in good health.

This clonotype was detected a few times. For the CDR3, the DNA is TGTGCCAGCAGCTTAGAGGGCGCCTGGGGTGGCTACACCTTC. This encodes CASSLEGAWGGYTF. The chain carries TRBV11-2 and TRBJ1-2; D unresolved. The CDR3 consists of 14 residues. With 0 bases removed from V and 7 bases from J, the gap between germline ends came to 12 bases. Germline CDR1 SGHAT, CDR2 FQNNGV.

To note about this clonotype: A read error may be the cause here, since a much bigger clone is one base away. The chain combines TRBV27 with TRBJ1-2, with unresolved D. Germline-derived CDR1 and CDR2 are MNHEY and SMNVEV (reference sequence). The CDR3 spans 14 residues. This CDR3 is CASSPGPINYGCTF. The DNA for the CDR3 is TGTGCCAGCAGTCCCGGACCCATTAACTATGGCTGCACCTTC.

The rearrangement uses TRBV4-2 and TRBJ2-2; D is tentatively TRBD1 or TRBD2 (5 bases each). This CDR3 contains 14 residues. CDR1 and CDR2 from the germline V gene are LGHNA and YNFKEQ. V was clipped by 7 bases and J by 0 bases, with 9 bases between them. CDR3 nucleotide sequence: TGTGCCAGCAATTGGGACCCGAACACCGGGGAGCTGTTTTTT. Residues: CASNWDPNTGELFF.

This clonotype was detected a few times. The gene calls are TRBV20-1 and TRBJ2-7; 8 positions agree with TRBD1. The J segment lost 5 bases and the V segment lost 5 bases, leaving 11 bases of the junction unmatched. CDR1 and CDR2 from the germline V gene are DFQATT and SNEGSKA (reference sequence). The CDR3 has 14 amino acids. The CDR3 region is CSALRGPVGNEQYF. CDR3 sequence (DNA): TGCAGTGCTCTCAGGGGGCCCGTTGGGAACGAGCAGTACTTC.

The chain is built from TRBV28 and TRBJ2-5, with 7 bases fitting TRBD2. This CDR3 has 14 amino acids. Germline CDR1 and CDR2: MDHEN and SYDVKM. With 3 bases clipped from V and 4 bases from J, the junction kept 5 bases outside the gene matches. The CDR3 is CASSLAGVPETQYF. The CDR3 DNA reads as TGTGCCAGCAGTTTGGCGGGAGTCCCAGAGACCCAGTACTTC.

The chain links TRBV29-1 to TRBJ1-2, with D possibly TRBD1 on 5 matching bases. Germline V lookup: CDR1 SQVTM, CDR2 ANQGSEA. There are 13 residues in the CDR3. V lost 3 bases, J lost 8 bases, and 16 bases lay in between. CDR3 bases: TGCAGCGTTGACTGGGGCAACACGGGAGGCTACACCTTC. Its protein is CSVDWGNTGGYTF. Supplemented by reference TRBV29-1 and TRBJ1-2, the full variable domain reads SAVISQKPSRDICQRGTSLTIQCQVDSQVTMMFWYRQQPGQSLTLIATANQGSEATYESGFVIDKFPISRPNLTFSTLTVSNMSPEDSSIYLCSVDWGNTGGYTFGSGTRLTVV.

The genes are TRBV28 and TRBJ2-5, with TRBD1 matching over 10 bases. After removal of 5 bases from V and 11 bases from J, the junction contained 17 bases not matched to a gene. This CDR3 contains 16 residues. CDR1 is MDHEN and CDR2 is SYDVKM in the germline V gene. Written as DNA, the CDR3 is TGTGCCAGCAGTGAAGCGACAGGGGGCGCCTACAATGAGCAGTACTTC. Translating gives CASSEATGGAYNEQYF. Supplemented by reference TRBV28 and TRBJ2-5, the full variable domain reads DVKVTQSSRYLVKRTGEKVFLECVQDMDHENMFWYRQDPGLGLRLIYFSYDVKMKEKGDIPEGYSVSREKKERFSLILESASTNQTSMYLCASSEATGGAYNEQYFGPGTRLLVL.

This clonotype was seen only a few times. This chain uses TRBV20-1 with TRBJ1-2; D is ambiguous. The germline V gene has CDR1 DFQATT and CDR2 SNEGSKA (reference sequence). V shed 0 bases and J shed 0 bases, with 14 bases lying between them. This CDR3 is 16 amino acids long. The CDR3 DNA follows: TGCAGTGCTAGAGATGTGCGGATCCCGGCTAACTATGGCTACACCTTC. Translated: CSARDVRIPANYGYTF.

This chain uses TRBV20-1 with TRBJ2-3; TRBD1 is a possible D gene (5 bases). Germline lookup yields CDR1 DFQATT and CDR2 SNEGSKA (reference sequence). The CDR3 runs 15 residues. Trimming stripped 5 bases from V and 2 bases from J, with 17 bases between. CDR3 sequence (DNA): TGCAGTGCTGTTTCCGCAGGGTCCCCCACAGATACGCAGTATTTT. Translating it yields CSAVSAGSPTDTQYF.

Regarding this clonotype: Its ends do not fully match the called genes, so a read error is possible. DNA of the CDR3: TGTGCCAACAGCTTAGTCATCGCCTACGAGCAGTACTTC. Protein product: CANSLVIAYEQYF. This chain joins TRBV7-2 and TRBJ2-7; D unresolved. There are 13 residues in the CDR3. The germline V gene has CDR1 SGHTA and CDR2 FQGNSA.

The sample holds a few counts of this clonotype. The chain uses TRBV4-1 and TRBJ1-1; the D is unclear. Germline lookup yields CDR1 MGHRA and CDR2 YSYEKL. The CDR3 contains 16 residues. Trimming removed 3 bases at V and 2 bases at J, with 16 bases between. The CDR3 is CASSHPYGELNTEAFF. The CDR3 bases are TGCGCCAGCAGCCATCCCTACGGGGAGCTAAACACTGAAGCTTTCTTT.

There are a few counts of this clonotype. The V call is TRBV6-6, the J call TRBJ2-3, with D possibly being TRBD2 (5 bases). Trimming pared 0 bases from V and 3 bases from J, leaving 10 bases between. The CDR3 extends over 15 amino acids. The germline V gene has CDR1 MNHNY and CDR2 SVGAGI (reference sequence). As DNA, the CDR3 is TGTGCCAGCAGTTACTCGGGTAGCGCGACAGATACGCAGTATTTT. Its protein is CASSYSGSATDTQYF.

In the case of this clonotype: A read error is possible here, since a much larger clone lies one base away. V gene TRBV20-1 combines with J gene TRBJ2-1, with TRBD2 matching over 7 bases. The CDR3 has 11 amino acids. The germline gives CDR1 DFQATT, CDR2 SNEGSKA (reference sequence). CDR3 coding DNA: TGCGGTGCTTCGCGGGGGAATGAGCAGTTCTTC. This translates into CGASRGNEQFF.